This T cell receptor (beta chain) was obtained from a study of technical replicates of blood from a handful of donors. TCRdb's table, derived via immunoSEQ multiplex PCR, lists solely in-frame clones and lacks some. The repertoire includes approximately 85,000 clones, 94% of them detected once, and roughly 0.28% sits in the top ten. CDR3 length: 14 residues. Germline V gene lookup returns CDR1 LNHDA and CDR2 SQIVND (reference sequence). About this clone: The junction does not match germline at one end; this may be a read error.

What was sequenced was T cells isolated from PBMCs. The sequence came from a human donor in good health. The V gene is TRBV19, the J gene TRBJ1-1; the D is unclear. CDR3 sequence (DNA): TGCGCCAGTACCTATACGGCGGGGAACACTGAAGCTTTCTTT. Translated, it gives CASTYTAGNTEAFF.